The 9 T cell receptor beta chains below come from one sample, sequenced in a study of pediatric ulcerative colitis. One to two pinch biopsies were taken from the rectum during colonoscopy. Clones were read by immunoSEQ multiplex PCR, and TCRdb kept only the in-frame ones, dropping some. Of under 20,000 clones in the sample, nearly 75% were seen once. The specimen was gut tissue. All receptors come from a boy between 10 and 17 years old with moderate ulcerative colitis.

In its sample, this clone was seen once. For the CDR3, the DNA is TGTGCCAGCAGCATCGCGGGCTCCATGAACACTGAAGCTTTCTTT. Translation: CASSIAGSMNTEAFF. The gene calls are TRBV11-2 and TRBJ1-1, with D unresolved. The CDR3 runs to 15 residues. Trimming pared 5 bases from V and 0 bases from J, leaving 13 bases between. Germline V gives CDR1 SGHAT, CDR2 FQNNGV.

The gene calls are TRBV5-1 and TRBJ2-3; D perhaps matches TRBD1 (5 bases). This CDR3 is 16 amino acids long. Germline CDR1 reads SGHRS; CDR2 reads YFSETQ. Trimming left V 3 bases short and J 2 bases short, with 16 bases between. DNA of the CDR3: TGCGCCAGCAGCTCTGCGAAACCGACAGCCACAGATACGCAGTATTTT. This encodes CASSSAKPTATDTQYF.

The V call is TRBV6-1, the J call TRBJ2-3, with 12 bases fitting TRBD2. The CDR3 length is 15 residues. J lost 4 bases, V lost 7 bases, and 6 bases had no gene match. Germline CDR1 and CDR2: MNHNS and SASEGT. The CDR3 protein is CASTQLAGGSDTQYF. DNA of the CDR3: TGTGCCAGCACCCAACTAGCGGGGGGATCAGATACGCAGTATTTT.

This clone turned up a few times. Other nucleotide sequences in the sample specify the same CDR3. CDR3 sequence: CASSLETGLYEQYF. As DNA, the CDR3 is TGTGCCAGCAGCTTAGAGACAGGGCTTTACGAGCAGTACTTC. The chain carries TRBV7-6 and TRBJ2-7, with 7 bases matching TRBD1. The CDR3 covers 14 residues. V was clipped by 1 base and J by 4 bases; unmatched bases: 4. Germline lookup yields CDR1 SGHVS and CDR2 FNYEAQ.

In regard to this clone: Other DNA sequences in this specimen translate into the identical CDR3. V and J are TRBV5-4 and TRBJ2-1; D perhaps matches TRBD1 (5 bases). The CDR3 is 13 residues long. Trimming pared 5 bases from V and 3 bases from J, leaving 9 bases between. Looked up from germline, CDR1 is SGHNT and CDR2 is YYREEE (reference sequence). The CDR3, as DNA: TGTGCCAGCAGGTCTGACAGCTACAATGAGCAGTTCTTC. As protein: CASRSDSYNEQFF.

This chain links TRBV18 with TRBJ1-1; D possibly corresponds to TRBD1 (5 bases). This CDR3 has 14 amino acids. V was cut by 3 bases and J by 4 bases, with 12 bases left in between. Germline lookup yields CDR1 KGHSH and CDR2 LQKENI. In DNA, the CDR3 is TGTGCCAGCTCACCCCCGACAGTGGGCACTGAAGCTTTCTTT. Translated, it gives CASSPPTVGTEAFF.

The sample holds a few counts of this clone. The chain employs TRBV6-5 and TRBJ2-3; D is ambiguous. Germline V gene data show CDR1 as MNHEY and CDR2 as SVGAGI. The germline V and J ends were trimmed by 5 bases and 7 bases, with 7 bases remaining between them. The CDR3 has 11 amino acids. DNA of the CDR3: TGTGCCAGCAGTGGTAGATATACGCAGTATTTT. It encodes CASSGRYTQYF.

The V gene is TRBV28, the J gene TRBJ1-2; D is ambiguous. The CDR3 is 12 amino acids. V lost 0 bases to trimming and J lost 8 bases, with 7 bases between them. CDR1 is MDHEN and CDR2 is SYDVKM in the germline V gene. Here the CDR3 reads CASSLWEKGYTF. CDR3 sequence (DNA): TGTGCCAGCAGTTTATGGGAGAAAGGCTACACCTTC.

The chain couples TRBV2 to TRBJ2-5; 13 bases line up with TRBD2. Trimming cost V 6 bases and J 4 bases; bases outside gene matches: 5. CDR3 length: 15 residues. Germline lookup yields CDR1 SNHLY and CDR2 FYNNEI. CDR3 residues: CASSRTSGSRETQYF. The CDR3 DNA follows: TGTGCCAGCAGCAGGACTAGCGGGAGCCGAGAGACCCAGTACTTC.